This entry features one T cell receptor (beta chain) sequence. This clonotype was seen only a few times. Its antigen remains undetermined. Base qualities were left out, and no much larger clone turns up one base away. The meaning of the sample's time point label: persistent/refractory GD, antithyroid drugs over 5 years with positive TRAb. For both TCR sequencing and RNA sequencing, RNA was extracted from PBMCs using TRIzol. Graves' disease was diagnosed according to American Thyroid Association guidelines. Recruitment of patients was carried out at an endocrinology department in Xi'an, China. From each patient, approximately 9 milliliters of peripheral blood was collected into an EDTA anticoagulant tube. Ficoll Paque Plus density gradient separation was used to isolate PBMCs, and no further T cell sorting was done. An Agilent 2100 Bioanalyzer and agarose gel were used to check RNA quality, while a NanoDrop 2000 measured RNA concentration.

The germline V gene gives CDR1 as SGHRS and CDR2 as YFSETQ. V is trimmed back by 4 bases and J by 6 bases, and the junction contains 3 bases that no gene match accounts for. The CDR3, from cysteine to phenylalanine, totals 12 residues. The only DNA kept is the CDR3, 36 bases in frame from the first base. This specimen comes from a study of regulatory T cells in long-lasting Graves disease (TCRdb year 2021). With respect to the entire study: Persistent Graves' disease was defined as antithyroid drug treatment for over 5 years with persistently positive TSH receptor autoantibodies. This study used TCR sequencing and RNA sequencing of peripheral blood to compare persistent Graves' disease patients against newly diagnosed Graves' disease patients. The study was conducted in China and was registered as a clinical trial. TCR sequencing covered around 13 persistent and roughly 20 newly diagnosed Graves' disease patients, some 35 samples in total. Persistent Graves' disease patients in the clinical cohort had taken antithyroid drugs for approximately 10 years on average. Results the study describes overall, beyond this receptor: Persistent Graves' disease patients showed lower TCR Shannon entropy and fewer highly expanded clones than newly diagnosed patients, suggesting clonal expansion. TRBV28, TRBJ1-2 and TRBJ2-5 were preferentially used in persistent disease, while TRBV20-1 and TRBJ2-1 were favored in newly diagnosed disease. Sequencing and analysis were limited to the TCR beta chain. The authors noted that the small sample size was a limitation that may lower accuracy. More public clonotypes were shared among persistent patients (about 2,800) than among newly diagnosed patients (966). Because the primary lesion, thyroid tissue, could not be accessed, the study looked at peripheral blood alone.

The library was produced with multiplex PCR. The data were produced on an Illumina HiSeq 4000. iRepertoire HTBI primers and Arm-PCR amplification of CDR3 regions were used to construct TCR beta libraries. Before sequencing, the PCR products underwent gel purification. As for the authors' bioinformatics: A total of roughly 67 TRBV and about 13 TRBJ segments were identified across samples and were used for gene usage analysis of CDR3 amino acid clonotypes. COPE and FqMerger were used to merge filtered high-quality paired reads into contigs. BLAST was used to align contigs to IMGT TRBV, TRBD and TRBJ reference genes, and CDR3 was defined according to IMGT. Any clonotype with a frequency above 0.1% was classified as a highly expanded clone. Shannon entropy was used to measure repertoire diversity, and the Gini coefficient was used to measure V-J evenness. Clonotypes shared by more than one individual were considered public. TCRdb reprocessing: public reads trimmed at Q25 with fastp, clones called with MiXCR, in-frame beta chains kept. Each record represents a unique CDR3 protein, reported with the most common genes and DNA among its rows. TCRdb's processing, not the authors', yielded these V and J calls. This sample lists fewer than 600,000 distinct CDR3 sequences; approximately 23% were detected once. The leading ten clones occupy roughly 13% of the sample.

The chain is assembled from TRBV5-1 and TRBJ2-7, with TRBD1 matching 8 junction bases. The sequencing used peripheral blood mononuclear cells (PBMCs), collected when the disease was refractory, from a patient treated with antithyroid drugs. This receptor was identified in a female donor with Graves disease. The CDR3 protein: CASSGQGTEQYF. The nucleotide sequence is TGCGCCAGCAGCGGACAGGGTACCGAGCAGTACTTC.